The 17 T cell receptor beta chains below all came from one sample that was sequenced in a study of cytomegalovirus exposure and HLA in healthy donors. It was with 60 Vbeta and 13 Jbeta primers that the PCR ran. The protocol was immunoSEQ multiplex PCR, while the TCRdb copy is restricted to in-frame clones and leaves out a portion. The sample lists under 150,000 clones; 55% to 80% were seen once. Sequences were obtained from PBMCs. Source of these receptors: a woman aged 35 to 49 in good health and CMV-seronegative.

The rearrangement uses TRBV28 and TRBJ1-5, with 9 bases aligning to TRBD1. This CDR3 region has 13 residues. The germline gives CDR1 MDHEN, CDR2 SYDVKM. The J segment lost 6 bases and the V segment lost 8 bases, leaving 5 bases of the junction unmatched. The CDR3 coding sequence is TGTGCCAGCGGTACAGGGGGCTTTCAGCCCCAGCATTTT. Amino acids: CASGTGGFQPQHF. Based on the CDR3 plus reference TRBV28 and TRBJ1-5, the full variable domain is DVKVTQSSRYLVKRTGEKVFLECVQDMDHENMFWYRQDPGLGLRLIYFSYDVKMKEKGDIPEGYSVSREKKERFSLILESASTNQTSMYLCASGTGGFQPQHFGDGTRLSIL.

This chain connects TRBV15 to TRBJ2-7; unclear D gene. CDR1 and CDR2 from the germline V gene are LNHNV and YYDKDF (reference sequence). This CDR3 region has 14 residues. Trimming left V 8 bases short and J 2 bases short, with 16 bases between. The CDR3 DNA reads TGTGCCACCGCAATCGACACTGTAGCCTACGAGCAGTACTTC. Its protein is CATAIDTVAYEQYF.

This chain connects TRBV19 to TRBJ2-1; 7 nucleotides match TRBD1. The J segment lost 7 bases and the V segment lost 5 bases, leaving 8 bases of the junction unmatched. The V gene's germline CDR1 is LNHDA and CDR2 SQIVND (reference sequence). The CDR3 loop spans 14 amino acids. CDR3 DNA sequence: TGTGCCAGTAGTCGAGGGGGCGTTTGGAATGAGCAGTTCTTC. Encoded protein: CASSRGGVWNEQFF. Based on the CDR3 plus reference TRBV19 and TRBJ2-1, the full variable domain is DGGITQSPKYLFRKEGQNVTLSCEQNLNHDAMYWYRQDPGQGLRLIYYSQIVNDFQKGDIAEGYSVSREKKESFPLTVTSAQKNPTAFYLCASSRGGVWNEQFFGPGTRLTVL.

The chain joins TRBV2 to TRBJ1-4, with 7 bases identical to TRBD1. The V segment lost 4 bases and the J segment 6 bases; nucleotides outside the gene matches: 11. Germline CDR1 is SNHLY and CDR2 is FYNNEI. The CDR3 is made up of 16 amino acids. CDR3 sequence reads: CASSVSPDRADEKLFF. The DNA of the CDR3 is TGTGCCAGCAGTGTCTCCCCTGACAGGGCGGATGAAAAACTGTTTTTT.

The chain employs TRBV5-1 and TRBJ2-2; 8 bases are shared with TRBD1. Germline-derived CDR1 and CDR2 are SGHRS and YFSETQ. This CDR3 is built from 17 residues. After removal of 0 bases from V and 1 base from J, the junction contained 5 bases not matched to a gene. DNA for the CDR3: TGCGCCAGCAGCTTGGAACCCGGGACAGGGAACACCGGGGAGCTGTTTTTT. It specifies CASSLEPGTGNTGELFF.

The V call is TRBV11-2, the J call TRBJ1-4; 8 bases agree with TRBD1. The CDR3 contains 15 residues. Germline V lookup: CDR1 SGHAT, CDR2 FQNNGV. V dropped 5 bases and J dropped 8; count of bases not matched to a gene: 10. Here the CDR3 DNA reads TGTGCCAGCAGCCACGACAGGGGATCGGGAGAAAAACTGTTTTTT. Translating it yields CASSHDRGSGEKLFF.

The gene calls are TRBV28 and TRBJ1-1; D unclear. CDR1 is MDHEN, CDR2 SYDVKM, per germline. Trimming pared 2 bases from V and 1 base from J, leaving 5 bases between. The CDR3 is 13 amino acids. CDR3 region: CASSLEWNTEAFF. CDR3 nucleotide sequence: TGTGCCAGCAGTTTAGAGTGGAACACTGAAGCTTTCTTT.

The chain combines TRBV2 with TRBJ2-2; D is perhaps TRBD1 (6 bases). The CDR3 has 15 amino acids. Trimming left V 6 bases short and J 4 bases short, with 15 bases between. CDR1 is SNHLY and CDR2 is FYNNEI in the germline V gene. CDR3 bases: TGTGCCAGCAGGGAACAGGGATTGAGCACCGGGGAGCTGTTTTTT. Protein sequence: CASREQGLSTGELFF. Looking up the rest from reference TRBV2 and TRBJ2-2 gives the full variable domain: EPEVTQTPSHQVTQMGQEVILRCVPISNHLYFYWYRQILGQKVEFLVSFYNNEISEKSEIFDDQFSVERPDGSNFTLKIRSTKLEDSAMYFCASREQGLSTGELFFGEGSRLTVL.

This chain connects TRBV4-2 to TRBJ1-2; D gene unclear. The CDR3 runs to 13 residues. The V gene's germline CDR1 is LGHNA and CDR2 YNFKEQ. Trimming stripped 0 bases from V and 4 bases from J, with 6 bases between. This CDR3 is CASSQENGYGYTF. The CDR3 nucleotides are TGTGCCAGCAGCCAAGAAAACGGCTATGGCTACACCTTC.

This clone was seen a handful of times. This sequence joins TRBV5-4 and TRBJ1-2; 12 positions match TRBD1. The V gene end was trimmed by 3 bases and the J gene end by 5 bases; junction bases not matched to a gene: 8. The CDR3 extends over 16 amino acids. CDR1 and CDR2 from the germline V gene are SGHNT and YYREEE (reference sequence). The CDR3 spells CASSSGQGAIRYGYTF. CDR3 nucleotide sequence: TGTGCCAGCAGCTCGGGACAGGGGGCGATACGGTATGGCTACACCTTC.

This CDR3 is CASSQPSLQPQHF. DNA of the CDR3: TGCGCCAGCAGCCAACCGAGTTTGCAGCCCCAGCATTTT. The gene calls are TRBV4-1 and TRBJ1-5; D not certain. The CDR3 length is 13 residues. Deletions cut 2 bases from V and 7 bases from J, with 9 bases between. Germline loops: CDR1 MGHRA, CDR2 YSYEKL.

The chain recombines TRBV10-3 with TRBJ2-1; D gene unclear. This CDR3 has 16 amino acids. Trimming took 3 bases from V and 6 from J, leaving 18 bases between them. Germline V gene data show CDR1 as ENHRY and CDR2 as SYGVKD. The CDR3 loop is CAISDLVFGGLNEQFF. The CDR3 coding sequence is TGTGCCATCAGTGACCTAGTCTTCGGCGGCCTCAATGAGCAGTTCTTC.

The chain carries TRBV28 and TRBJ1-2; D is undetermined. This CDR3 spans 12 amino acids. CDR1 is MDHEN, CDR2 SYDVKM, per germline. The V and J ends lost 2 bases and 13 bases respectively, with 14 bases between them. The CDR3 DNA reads TGTGCCAGCAGTTTAAGCAGGAACCTCTGCACCTTC. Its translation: CASSLSRNLCTF.

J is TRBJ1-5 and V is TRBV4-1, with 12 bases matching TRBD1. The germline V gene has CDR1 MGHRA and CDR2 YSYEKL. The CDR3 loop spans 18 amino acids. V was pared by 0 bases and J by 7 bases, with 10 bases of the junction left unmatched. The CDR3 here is CASSQDSFGTGGRQPQHF. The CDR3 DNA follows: TGCGCCAGCAGCCAAGATTCGTTCGGGACAGGGGGCCGGCAGCCCCAGCATTTT.

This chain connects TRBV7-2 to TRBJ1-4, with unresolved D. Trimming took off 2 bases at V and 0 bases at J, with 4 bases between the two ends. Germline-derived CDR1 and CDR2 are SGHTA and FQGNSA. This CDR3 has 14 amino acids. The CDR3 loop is CASSLSATNEKLFF. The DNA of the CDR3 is TGTGCCAGCAGCTTATCTGCAACTAATGAAAAACTGTTTTTT.

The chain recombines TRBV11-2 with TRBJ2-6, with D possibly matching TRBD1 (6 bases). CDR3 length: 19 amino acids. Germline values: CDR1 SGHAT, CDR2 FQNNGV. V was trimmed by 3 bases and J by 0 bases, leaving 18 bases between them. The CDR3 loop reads CASSLVQGLSISGANVLTF. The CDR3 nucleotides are TGTGCCAGCAGCTTGGTACAGGGCCTTTCGATCTCTGGGGCCAACGTCCTGACTTTC.

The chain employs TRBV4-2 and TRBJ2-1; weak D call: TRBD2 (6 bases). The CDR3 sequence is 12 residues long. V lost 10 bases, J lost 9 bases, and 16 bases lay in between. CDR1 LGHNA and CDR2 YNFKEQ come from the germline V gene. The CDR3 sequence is CAIPGTPPEQFF. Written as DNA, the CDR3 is TGTGCCATCCCCGGGACTCCGCCTGAGCAGTTCTTC.